These 24 T cell receptor beta chains originate from one sample sequenced in a study of cytomegalovirus exposure and HLA in healthy donors. 13 Jbeta primers and 60 Vbeta primers were used for the PCR. Sequenced by immunoSEQ multiplex PCR; TCRdb stores in-frame clones only, minus some. This table has under 150,000 clones, roughly 75% appearing once. Sample: PBMCs. These receptor sequences come from a man aged 35-49 years in good health and CMV-seropositive.

V is TRBV20-1 and J is TRBJ2-7; TRBD1 matches at 8 bases. The J segment lost 9 bases and the V segment lost 4 bases, leaving 5 bases of the junction unmatched. Germline CDR1 is DFQATT and CDR2 is SNEGSKA (reference sequence). The CDR3 length is 11 residues. The CDR3 spells CSAMTGAGQYF. The CDR3 DNA is TGCAGTGCTATGACAGGGGCAGGGCAGTACTTC.

This chain connects TRBV5-1 to TRBJ2-7; a weak D match, TRBD1 (5 bases). Germline V gene lookup returns CDR1 SGHRS and CDR2 YFSETQ. Trimming left V 1 base short and J 5 bases short, with 13 bases between. CDR3 length: 14 residues. DNA of the CDR3: TGCGCCAGCAGCTTGAGGCCAGGGTCGGACGAGCAGTACTTC. Translation: CASSLRPGSDEQYF.

The V and J genes are TRBV5-4 and TRBJ2-7; 9 positions agree with TRBD2. The CDR3 extends over 15 amino acids. J was trimmed by 3 bases and V by 2 bases; bases with no gene match: 6. Germline V gene sequence: CDR1 SGHNT, CDR2 YYREEE (reference sequence). The CDR3 DNA reads TGTGCCAGCAGCTTAGGTTCGACTAGCGGCTACGAGCAGTACTTC. Translated, it gives CASSLGSTSGYEQYF.

The CDR3: CAWTPGQGSYNEQFF. CDR3 DNA sequence: TGTGCCTGGACTCCGGGACAGGGGTCCTACAATGAGCAGTTCTTC. The V call is TRBV30, the J call TRBJ2-1, with 10 nucleotides matching TRBD1. V was clipped by 4 bases and J by 1 base; unmatched bases: 4. CDR1 GTSNPN and CDR2 SVGIG come from the germline V gene (reference sequence). This CDR3 is built from 15 residues.

The chain combines TRBV18 with TRBJ1-4, with D maybe TRBD1 (5 bases). The CDR3 spans 17 residues. The V gene's germline CDR1 is KGHSH and CDR2 LQKENI. Trimming left V 2 bases short and J 0 bases short, with 13 bases between. The CDR3 loop reads CASSPFRRGTTNEKLFF. The CDR3 DNA reads as TGTGCCAGCTCACCATTCCGAAGGGGCACAACTAATGAAAAACTGTTTTTT.

This CDR3 is CSVPGTVTEAFF. CDR3 in DNA: TGCAGCGTTCCCGGGACAGTAACTGAAGCTTTCTTT. This chain links TRBV29-1 with TRBJ1-1; the match to TRBD1 covers 7 bases. V lost 5 bases and J lost 5; bases outside the gene matches: 5. CDR1 and CDR2 from the germline V gene are SQVTM and ANQGSEA. This CDR3 has 12 amino acids.

The chain couples TRBV4-3 to TRBJ2-1, with 8 bases aligning to TRBD2. After removal of 1 base from V and 6 bases from J, the junction contained 8 bases not matched to a gene. CDR3 length: 16 residues. Germline values: CDR1 LGHNA, CDR2 YSLEER. CDR3 sequence (DNA): TGCGCCAGCAGCCAAGTGCTAGGGCTAGCGGGCAATGAGCAGTTCTTC. This translates into CASSQVLGLAGNEQFF.

This chain uses TRBV6-1 with TRBJ2-3, with 7 bases lining up with TRBD2. V dropped 3 bases and J dropped 0; count of bases not matched to a gene: 9. The CDR3 spans 17 residues. From germline, CDR1 is MNHNS and CDR2 SASEGT. The CDR3 DNA follows: TGTGCCAGCAGTGACCGGGCTAGCGGAAGAAGCACAGATACGCAGTATTTT. This gives the protein CASSDRASGRSTDTQYF.

The gene calls are TRBV7-2 and TRBJ2-2; D is undetermined. V lost 1 base and J lost 1, with 4 bases in between. CDR3 length: 14 amino acids. The germline V gene has CDR1 SGHTA and CDR2 FQGNSA. The CDR3 here is CASSLDRNTGELFF. The CDR3 coding sequence is TGTGCCAGCAGCTTAGATCGGAACACCGGGGAGCTGTTTTTT.

This clone has only one observation. The chain recombines TRBV6-5 with TRBJ2-7; 11 bases are shared with TRBD2. Germline lookup yields CDR1 MNHEY and CDR2 SVGAGI. This CDR3 is 16 amino acids long. The V and J ends lost 1 base and 4 bases, in that order; junction bases with no gene match: 6. The CDR3 here is CASSYWAGLAEYEQYF. For the CDR3, the DNA is TGTGCCAGCAGTTACTGGGCGGGACTAGCGGAGTACGAGCAGTACTTC.

The V gene is TRBV25-1, the J gene TRBJ2-6, with TRBD1 matching over 7 bases. The CDR3 covers 17 residues. Germline CDR1 and CDR2: MGHDK and SYGVNS. V was pared by 6 bases and J by 2 bases, with 10 bases of the junction left unmatched. The CDR3 DNA follows: TGTGCCAGCAGACCCGGGACAGAAATAGCTGGGGCCAACGTCCTGACTTTC. Its translation: CASRPGTEIAGANVLTF.

V usage is TRBV19 and J usage is TRBJ2-5; D gene ambiguous. CDR1 and CDR2 (germline): LNHDA, SQIVND (reference sequence). The CDR3 sequence is 16 residues long. The ends were cut back, 4 bases at V and 2 bases at J, with 17 bases in the middle. Here the CDR3 DNA reads TGTGCCAGTAGTAACGCAGTTTCTTCAAATCAAGAGACCCAGTACTTC. Translating gives CASSNAVSSNQETQYF.

The V call is TRBV4-1, the J call TRBJ1-3, with D possibly matching TRBD1 (6 bases). Germline-derived CDR1 and CDR2 are MGHRA and YSYEKL. The CDR3 has 19 residues. The germline V and J ends were trimmed by 0 bases and 1 base, with 19 bases remaining between them. The CDR3 sequence: CASSQDSGGRGRSGNTIYF. CDR3 DNA: TGCGCCAGCAGCCAAGATTCTGGTGGCAGGGGAAGGTCTGGAAACACCATATATTTT.

This clone was seen only a few times. J is TRBJ1-1 and V is TRBV5-1; TRBD1 aligns across 9 bases. With 2 bases clipped from V and 6 bases from J, the junction kept 8 bases outside the gene matches. CDR1 is SGHRS, CDR2 YFSETQ, per germline. The length of the CDR3 is 15 residues. The CDR3 sequence is CASSFDNRDRAEAFF. The CDR3 DNA reads as TGCGCCAGCAGCTTTGACAACCGGGACAGGGCTGAAGCTTTCTTT.

The rearrangement uses TRBV5-1 and TRBJ1-4, with D perhaps TRBD1 (5 bases). The CDR3 covers 14 residues. With 4 bases removed from V and 2 bases from J, the gap between germline ends came to 9 bases. CDR1 and CDR2 (germline): SGHRS, YFSETQ. CDR3 sequence reads: CASSQGVTNEKLFF. The CDR3 DNA reads as TGCGCCAGCAGCCAAGGGGTGACTAATGAAAAACTGTTTTTT.

This clone occurred a few times. V is TRBV25-1 and J is TRBJ2-2; D perhaps matches TRBD1 (5 bases). CDR3 size: 14 residues. V was clipped by 1 base and J by 3 bases, with 6 bases between them. Germline values: CDR1 MGHDK, CDR2 SYGVNS. CDR3 protein: CASSESRDTGELFF. CDR3 nucleotide sequence: TGTGCCAGCAGTGAATCCAGGGACACCGGGGAGCTGTTTTTT.

The V gene is TRBV9, the J gene TRBJ2-3; 7 positions match TRBD1. The CDR3 covers 13 residues. Trimming cost V 6 bases and J 1 base; bases outside gene matches: 2. The germline V gene has CDR1 SGDLS and CDR2 YYNGEE. The CDR3, as DNA: TGTGCCAGCAATCAGGGGGGCACAGATACGCAGTATTTT. Amino acids: CASNQGGTDTQYF.

Notes on this clone: The sample carries other DNA sequences with the same CDR3. V and J are TRBV19 and TRBJ1-4; D gene uncertain. The V gene lost 3 bases and the J gene lost 3 bases, with 14 bases spanning the gap. Germline V gene sequence: CDR1 LNHDA, CDR2 SQIVND (reference sequence). This CDR3 spans 16 amino acids. The CDR3 reads CASSIPAPRANEKLFF. CDR3 sequence (DNA): TGTGCCAGTAGTATCCCCGCCCCTCGGGCTAATGAAAAACTGTTTTTT.

The chain recombines TRBV7-2 with TRBJ2-2; D is undetermined. Per germline, CDR1 SGHTA and CDR2 FQGNSA. With 6 bases removed from V and 1 base from J, the gap between germline ends came to 12 bases. The CDR3 consists of 15 residues. The CDR3 protein is CASRPDSLNTGELFF. The CDR3 coding sequence is TGTGCCAGCAGACCTGACTCACTGAACACCGGGGAGCTGTTTTTT.

This clone was counted only a few times. The chain has TRBV5-1 and TRBJ2-1; 7 positions match TRBD2. Germline CDR1 and CDR2: SGHRS and YFSETQ. This CDR3 has 15 residues. Unmatched junction bases numbered 18, after V lost 4 bases and J lost 14 bases. The CDR3 reads CASSPSRAGEIKKFF. The CDR3 nucleotides read TGCGCCAGCAGCCCTAGTCGTGCGGGGGAGATAAAAAAGTTCTTC.

The chain is built from TRBV11-3 and TRBJ2-1; weak D call: TRBD1 (6 bases). Per the germline V gene, CDR1 is SGHNT and CDR2 is YENEEA. The CDR3 runs to 15 residues. V was trimmed by 3 bases and J by 7 bases, leaving 16 bases between them. The CDR3 bases are TGTGCCAGCAGCTTCATAGCAGGGGTTGGGAATGAGCAGTTCTTC. This translates into CASSFIAGVGNEQFF.

The table lists this clone with a few counts. The chain links TRBV4-2 to TRBJ1-4; no firm D call. Germline-derived CDR1 and CDR2 are LGHNA and YNFKEQ. This CDR3 spans 14 amino acids. Trimming pared 6 bases from V and 2 bases from J, leaving 10 bases between. The CDR3 sequence: CASRRTSTNEKLFF. In DNA, the CDR3 is TGTGCCAGCAGGAGGACTTCGACTAATGAAAAACTGTTTTTT.

The rearrangement uses TRBV6-6 and TRBJ2-7; D gene uncertain. The CDR3 totals 13 residues. In germline, CDR1 is MNHNY, CDR2 SVGAGI (reference sequence). Trimming pared 6 bases from V and 3 bases from J, leaving 12 bases between. CDR3 region: CASSPLDNYEQYF. The CDR3 DNA reads TGTGCCAGCAGCCCGCTCGACAACTACGAGCAGTACTTC.

The sample holds a few counts of this clone. The chain uses TRBV4-1 and TRBJ2-5; 9 nucleotides line up with TRBD2. The CDR3 length is 18 residues. V dropped 4 bases and J dropped 4; count of bases not matched to a gene: 16. From germline, CDR1 is MGHRA and CDR2 YSYEKL. In nucleotides, the CDR3 is TGCGCCAGCAGCCCCCTTCGAGCGGGGGGATTGGCGGGAGAGACCCAGTACTTC. Residues: CASSPLRAGGLAGETQYF.